One and the same sample provided the 28 T cell receptor beta chains below, sequenced in a study of metastatic and nonmetastatic thyroid tumors. Thyroid surgery was preceded by no treatment in any patient. TCRdb reprocessed the PCR reads via MiXCR. This sample has more than 8,500 clones, with 20% to 25% found just once. Sample: adjacent normal tissue. The receptor source for this set is a female donor with papillary thyroid cancer or a benign thyroid nodule (not recorded which). Some clones in this sample may be carry-over from other donors' samples.

The gene calls are TRBV19 and TRBJ2-1, with TRBD1 matching 9 bases. Trimming took 3 bases from V and 13 from J; bases not matched to a gene: 16. Germline V gene lookup returns CDR1 LNHDA and CDR2 SQIVND (reference sequence). The CDR3 spans 16 residues. CDR3 sequence reads: CASSIGTGQIQETQFF. CDR3 DNA sequence: TGTGCCAGTAGTATCGGGACAGGGCAAATACAAGAGACCCAGTTCTTC. The full variable domain, completed using reference TRBV19 and TRBJ2-1, is DGGITQSPKYLFRKEGQNVTLSCEQNLNHDAMYWYRQDPGQGLRLIYYSQIVNDFQKGDIAEGYSVSREKKESFPLTVTSAQKNPTAFYLCASSIGTGQIQETQFFGPGTRLTVL.

By share, this clone ranks as medium-sized (0.01 to 0.1%). The V and J genes are TRBV7-2 and TRBJ2-7; D unresolved. The CDR3 extends over 11 amino acids. Germline V gives CDR1 SGHTA, CDR2 FQGNSA. The V end lost 3 bases, the J end lost 2 bases, and 2 bases lay between the germline ends. The CDR3 is CASSFAYEQYF. DNA of the CDR3: TGTGCCAGCAGCTTCGCCTACGAGCAGTACTTC.

This clone was seen at least ten times. This chain joins TRBV20-1 and TRBJ1-2; TRBD1 matches 7 bases. The germline V gene encodes CDR1 DFQATT and CDR2 SNEGSKA (reference sequence). The trim removed 0 bases at V and 0 bases at J, leaving 4 bases unmatched. CDR3 size: 15 residues. CDR3 in DNA: TGCAGTGCTAGAGACAGGGACAGTTCTAACTATGGCTACACCTTC. It yields the protein CSARDRDSSNYGYTF.

Details on this clone: One end of the junction does not line up with germline, which may come from a read error. The chain combines TRBV11-2 with TRBJ2-1; maybe TRBD2 (6 bases). CDR3 length: 16 residues. Germline V CDR1 and CDR2: SGHAT, FQNNGV. The CDR3 reads CASIPAGGAIYNEPFF. CDR3 DNA: TGTGCCAGCATCCCAGCTGGCGGGGCCATCTACAATGAGCCGTTCTTC. The full variable domain, in which reference TRBV11-2 and TRBJ2-1 provide the parts outside the CDR3, is EAGVAQSPRYKIIEKRQSVAFWCNPISGHATLYWYQQILGQGPKLLIQFQNNGVVDDSQLPKDRFSAERLKGVDSTLKIQPAKLEDSAVYLCASIPAGGAIYNEPFFGPGTRLTVL.

The table lists this clone with many counts. The chain recombines TRBV4-1 with TRBJ2-7; 16 nucleotides line up with TRBD2. Trimming cost V 4 bases and J 7 bases; bases outside gene matches: 4. CDR3 length equals 15 residues. In germline, CDR1 is MGHRA, CDR2 YSYEKL. The DNA of the CDR3 is TGCGCCAGCAGCCCGGGGACTAGCGGGAGGGCAGAGCAGTACTTC. Its protein is CASSPGTSGRAEQYF.

By sample share, this clone is medium-sized. This chain links TRBV28 with TRBJ2-1; maybe TRBD2 (6 bases). Per germline, CDR1 MDHEN and CDR2 SYDVKM. This CDR3 is built from 17 residues. V shed 1 base and J shed 2 bases, with 15 bases lying between them. CDR3 amino acids: CASSLSGTFYAYNEQFF. CDR3 bases: TGTGCCAGCAGTTTATCCGGGACTTTCTACGCCTACAATGAGCAGTTCTTC.

This sequence joins TRBV11-1 and TRBJ1-1; TRBD1 is a possible D gene (6 bases). Per the germline V gene, CDR1 is SGHAT and CDR2 is FQDESV (reference sequence). V was clipped by 5 bases and J by 11 bases, with 27 bases between them. The CDR3 is made up of 16 amino acids. The CDR3 loop is CASSLTPGVSLESAFF. DNA of the CDR3: TGTGCCAGCAGCCTTACCCCAGGGGTCTCTCTCGAATCGGCTTTCTTT.

This clone was found many times. The CDR3 sequence is CASRGDTGYGYTF. The CDR3 coding sequence is TGCGCCAGCAGGGGGGACACTGGCTATGGCTACACCTTC. V gene TRBV5-1 combines with J gene TRBJ1-2, with a possible D match to TRBD1 (6 bases). This CDR3 has 13 amino acids. Germline CDR1 is SGHRS and CDR2 is YFSETQ. Trimming cost V 5 bases and J 4 bases, with 12 bases left between them.

The CDR3 loop reads CASSRNGASVTYEQYF. The CDR3 DNA follows: TGTGCCAGCTCAAGAAACGGAGCAAGCGTGACCTACGAGCAGTACTTC. This chain joins TRBV18 and TRBJ2-7; no definite D call. V was trimmed by 5 bases and J by 2 bases, leaving 19 bases between them. Per the germline V gene, CDR1 is KGHSH and CDR2 is LQKENI. The CDR3 is 16 amino acids.

In this sample, this clone is medium-sized (0.01 to 0.1%). The chain uses TRBV6-1 and TRBJ1-2; D is unclear. Germline loops: CDR1 MNHNS, CDR2 SASEGT. V lost 4 bases, J lost 4 bases, and 16 bases lay in between. The CDR3 is made up of 15 amino acids. CDR3 region: CASSGGSKPPYGYTF. The DNA for the CDR3 is TGTGCCAGCAGTGGGGGATCGAAACCCCCCTATGGCTACACCTTC.

With regard to this clone: This may arise from a read error, as a much more abundant clone is one base away. The gene calls are TRBV6-2 or TRBV6-3 and TRBJ2-5; D possibly corresponds to TRBD1 (5 bases). The CDR3 covers 14 residues. Germline assignment: CDR1 MNHEY and CDR2 SVGEGT. The V end lost 7 bases, the J end lost 1 base, and 13 bases lay between the germline ends. The CDR3 nucleotides are TGTGCCAGCACCATAACAGGTTTCCAAGAGACCCAGTACTTC. It encodes CASTITGFQETQYF.

This clone is medium-sized (0.01 to 0.1%). The V and J genes are TRBV5-1 and TRBJ1-5; no definite D call. The germline V gene encodes CDR1 SGHRS and CDR2 YFSETQ. This CDR3 contains 15 residues. V was trimmed by 1 base and J by 0 bases, leaving 8 bases between them. CDR3 loop: CASSLTADSNQPQHF. The CDR3 region has the DNA TGCGCCAGCAGCTTGACAGCCGATAGCAATCAGCCCCAGCATTTT.

The CDR3 here is CSARVPGGHSDTQYF. CDR3 nucleotide sequence: TGCAGTGCTAGAGTTCCGGGGGGCCATTCAGATACGCAGTATTTT. The rearrangement links TRBV20-1 to TRBJ2-3; the D gene is possibly TRBD2 (7 bases). Germline CDR1 and CDR2: DFQATT and SNEGSKA (reference sequence). CDR3 length: 15 residues. V shed 1 base and J shed 4 bases, with 15 bases lying between them.

Judged by abundance, this clone is medium-sized. This chain connects TRBV6-1 to TRBJ1-5; 7 bases line up with TRBD1. V shed 6 bases and J 7 bases; nucleotides not matched to a gene: 9. The CDR3 contains 14 residues. Per the germline V gene, CDR1 is MNHNS and CDR2 is SASEGT. The chain's CDR3 is CASSPYRGGQPQHF. The CDR3 nucleotides read TGTGCCAGCAGCCCTTACAGGGGAGGGCAGCCCCAGCATTTT.

This clone was counted ten times or more. The chain joins TRBV14 to TRBJ2-1; no clear D. The CDR3 is made up of 14 amino acids. CDR1 and CDR2 from the germline V gene are SGHDN and FVKESK. Trimming shortened V by 6 bases and J by 6 bases, and 15 bases separated the two germline ends. CDR3 DNA sequence: TGTGCCAGCAGTATCAACTTGGGAATCAATGAGCAGTTCTTC. Translated, it gives CASSINLGINEQFF.

There are many counts of this clone. V and J are TRBV27 and TRBJ2-3, with D unclear. Germline V gene data show CDR1 as MNHEY and CDR2 as SMNVEV (reference sequence). Trimming cost V 7 bases and J 4 bases, with 12 bases left between them. The CDR3 has 13 residues. CDR3 coding DNA: TGTGCCAGCACCCACCAATCCTCAGATACGCAGTATTTT. Its protein product is CASTHQSSDTQYF.

This clone has a count of ten or more. V gene TRBV18 combines with J gene TRBJ2-7, with unresolved D. The CDR3 loop spans 14 amino acids. Germline values: CDR1 KGHSH, CDR2 LQKENI. Trimming took off 0 bases at V and 6 bases at J, with 12 bases between the two ends. The CDR3 DNA follows: TGTGCCAGCTCACCACCGTTGCTGGGTTTCGAGCAGTACTTC. This encodes CASSPPLLGFEQYF.

This chain connects TRBV6-1 to TRBJ1-2, with D unclear. The CDR3 has 14 residues. Trimming shortened V by 4 bases and J by 0 bases, and 9 bases separated the two germline ends. The germline gives CDR1 MNHNS, CDR2 SASEGT. CDR3 nucleotide sequence: TGTGCCAGCAGTGTGGCAGCCTCTAACTATGGCTACACCTTC. Translation: CASSVAASNYGYTF.

This clone was recorded many times. The J gene is TRBJ2-7, the V gene TRBV20-1, with 7 positions matching TRBD2. This CDR3 contains 14 residues. Germline CDR1 DFQATT, CDR2 SNEGSKA (reference sequence). Losses at the gene ends were 6 bases for V and 3 bases for J; bases not matched to a gene: 11. This CDR3 is CSATGPRGVYEQYF. CDR3 in DNA: TGCAGTGCAACCGGGCCCCGGGGGGTCTACGAGCAGTACTTC.

This clone appeared once. The chain employs TRBV7-2 and TRBJ2-3; 7 bases are shared with TRBD1. The CDR3 has 14 amino acids. Germline-derived CDR1 and CDR2 are SGHTA and FQGNSA. The ends lost 5 bases at V and 7 bases at J; junction bases unmatched: 9. DNA of the CDR3: TGTGCCAGCAGCCATAGGGGGCGCGGGCATACGCAGTATTTT. Translating gives CASSHRGRGHTQYF.

Only a few counts were recorded for this clone. The CDR3 does not close with the conserved phenylalanine or tryptophan, likely indicating a read error. The chain is built from TRBV2 and TRBJ1-1; TRBD1 is a possible D gene (5 bases). This CDR3 has 12 residues. Germline CDR1 and CDR2: SNHLY and FYNNEI. The ends were cut back, 6 bases at V and 1 base at J, with 6 bases in the middle. CDR3 sequence (DNA): TGTGCCAGCAGAGGACAGAACACTGAAGCTTTCCTT. It translates to CASRGQNTEAFL.

The chain has TRBV6-5 and TRBJ2-5; TRBD1 might be the D (5 bases). Germline CDR1 reads MNHEY; CDR2 reads SVGAGI. This CDR3 has 15 residues. With 0 bases removed from V and 5 bases from J, the gap between germline ends came to 13 bases. CDR3: CASSYSEGVGETQYF. The DNA of the CDR3 is TGTGCCAGCAGTTACTCTGAAGGGGTCGGGGAGACCCAGTACTTC.

The chain is built from TRBV28 and TRBJ1-3, with D perhaps TRBD1 (6 bases). V lost 5 bases to trimming and J lost 2 bases, with 16 bases between them. From germline, CDR1 is MDHEN and CDR2 SYDVKM. There are 16 residues in the CDR3. As DNA, the CDR3 is TGTGCCAGCAGTCCAGCCGGGGGCTTTGCTGGAAACACCATATATTTT. It is translated as CASSPAGGFAGNTIYF.

In this sample, this clone turned up many times. In the same sample, other DNA sequences code for this CDR3. The CDR3 here is CASSPQGHYSNQPQHF. For the CDR3, the DNA is TGTGCCAGCAGCCCCCAGGGACACTATAGCAATCAGCCCCAGCATTTT. This sequence joins TRBV6-1 and TRBJ1-5; D might be TRBD1 (6 bases). This CDR3 spans 16 amino acids. Germline V gene lookup returns CDR1 MNHNS and CDR2 SASEGT. Trimming stripped 6 bases from V and 0 bases from J, with 15 bases between.

This clone was observed at least ten times. The V gene is TRBV2, the J gene TRBJ2-5; D is undetermined. The CDR3 has 14 amino acids. Germline V lookup: CDR1 SNHLY, CDR2 FYNNEI. V was trimmed by 3 bases and J by 1 base, leaving 9 bases between them. CDR3: CASSDWGSQETQYF. The CDR3, as DNA: TGTGCCAGCAGTGATTGGGGAAGCCAAGAGACCCAGTACTTC. Complete variable domain (other parts from reference TRBV2 and TRBJ2-5): EPEVTQTPSHQVTQMGQEVILRCVPISNHLYFYWYRQILGQKVEFLVSFYNNEISEKSEIFDDQFSVERPDGSNFTLKIRSTKLEDSAMYFCASSDWGSQETQYFGPGTRLLVL.

This clone has more than one count but fewer than ten. The chain joins TRBV7-2 to TRBJ2-7, with TRBD1 matching over 8 bases. V shed 3 bases and J 2 bases; nucleotides not matched to a gene: 6. Germline-derived CDR1 and CDR2 are SGHTA and FQGNSA. The CDR3 length is 15 residues. DNA for the CDR3: TGTGCCAGCAGCTTCGGGACAGGTAGAACCTACGAGCAGTACTTC. Protein sequence: CASSFGTGRTYEQYF.

The sample holds a few counts of this clone. A clone one base away is much larger, so this may be a read error. In the same sample, other DNA sequences code for this CDR3. The chain has TRBV4-1 and TRBJ2-7; TRBD2 matches 11 bases. CDR3 length equals 15 residues. Germline loops: CDR1 MGHRA, CDR2 YSYEKL. V gave up 4 bases and J gave up 7 bases; unmatched junction bases: 9. This chain's CDR3 is CASSPGTSGGAEQYF. For the CDR3, the DNA is TGCGCCAGCAGCCCGGGGACTAGCGGTGGGGCAGAGCAGTACTTC.

In its sample, this clone is medium-sized (0.01 to 0.1%). The DNA of the CDR3 is TGCGCCAGCAGCTTGGCCTCAGGAGGCTACGAGCAGTACTTC. Translating gives CASSLASGGYEQYF. This chain connects TRBV5-1 to TRBJ2-7; D might be TRBD2 (5 bases). The CDR3 is 14 residues long. The V end lost 0 bases, the J end lost 3 bases, and 10 bases lay between the germline ends. Per germline, CDR1 SGHRS and CDR2 YFSETQ.